A selection of T cell receptor beta chains follows, all from one sample in a study of PD-1 and CTLA-4 blockade in melanoma. Some clones are missing from TCRdb's copy, which holds only in-frame ones; the method was immunoSEQ multiplex PCR. The sample gives some 33,000 clones, about 87% of which show up once; around 6.7% is in the top ten. The material was CD8+ T cells from peripheral blood, obtained from a patient given anti-PD-1 treatment. The receptor source for this set is a human donor with melanoma. CDR3s include the opening cysteine and the closing phenylalanine or tryptophan.

V gene	J gene	CDR3 protein
TRBV7-2	TRBJ2-3	CASSTGYRDFSGDTQYF
TRBV14	TRBJ2-7	CASSTSGVLSYEQYF
TRBV7-9	TRBJ1-5	CASSLAQGEGSNQPQHF
TRBV4-1	TRBJ1-1	CASSQVPPGGITVTEAFF
TRBV27	TRBJ1-6	CASGPGTGSPLHF
TRBV5-6	TRBJ2-7	CASSSRHYEQYF
TRBV11-2	TRBJ2-7	CASSLGPSSSYEQYF
TRBV6-5	TRBJ1-1	CASKGWGSMNTEAFF
TRBV7-9	TRBJ1-2	CASTNLAGDASGYTF
TRBV6-1	TRBJ1-4	CASSDASGFEKLFF
TRBV30	TRBJ2-7	CAWMGTGTYEQYF